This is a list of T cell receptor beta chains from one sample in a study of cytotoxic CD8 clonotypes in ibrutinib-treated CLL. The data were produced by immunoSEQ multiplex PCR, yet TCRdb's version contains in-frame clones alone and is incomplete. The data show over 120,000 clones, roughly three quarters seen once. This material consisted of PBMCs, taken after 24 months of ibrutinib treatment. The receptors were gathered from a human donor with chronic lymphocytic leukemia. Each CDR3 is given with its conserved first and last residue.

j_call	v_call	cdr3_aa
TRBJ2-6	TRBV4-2	CASSRDGGSSGANVLTF
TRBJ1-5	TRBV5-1	CASSLEPVDQPQHF
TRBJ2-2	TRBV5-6	CASSLWGTNTGELFF
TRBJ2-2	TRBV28	CASTPPVAGELFF
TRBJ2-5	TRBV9	CASSDTGTSGGGTQYF
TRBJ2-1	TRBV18	CASSALAKGSNEQFF
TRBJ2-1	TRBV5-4	CASSKGLGQFF
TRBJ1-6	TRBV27	CASSWSRSYNSPLHF
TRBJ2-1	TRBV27	CASSLVAWVGRAYNEQFF
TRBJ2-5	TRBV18	CASSPRDTGYQETQYF
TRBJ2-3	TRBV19	CASSIVIALPPPTDTQYF
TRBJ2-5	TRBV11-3	CASSLGHQETQYF
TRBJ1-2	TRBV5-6	CASSLAEVAYGYTF
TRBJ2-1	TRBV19	CASSIGERALYNEQFF
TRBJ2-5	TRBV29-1	CSVWGVETQYF
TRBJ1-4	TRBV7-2	CASSPRREGEKLFF
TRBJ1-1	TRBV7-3	CASSPQQGFTEAFF